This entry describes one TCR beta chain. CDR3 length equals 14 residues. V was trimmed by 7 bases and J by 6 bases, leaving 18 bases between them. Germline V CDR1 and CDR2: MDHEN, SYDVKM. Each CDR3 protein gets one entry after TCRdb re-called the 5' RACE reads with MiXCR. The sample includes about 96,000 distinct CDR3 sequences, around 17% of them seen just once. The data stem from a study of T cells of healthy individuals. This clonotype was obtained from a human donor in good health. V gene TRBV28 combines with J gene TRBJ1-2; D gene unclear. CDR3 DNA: TGTGCCAGCACCTCATCGGTGAGGTTAGATGGCTACACCTTC. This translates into CASTSSVRLDGYTF.